This T cell receptor (beta chain) was sequenced for a study of memory CD4+ T cells and cytomegalovirus serostatus. V dropped 4 bases and J dropped 9; count of bases not matched to a gene: 7. This CDR3 is 15 amino acids long. Germline loops: CDR1 SNHLY, CDR2 FYNNEI. Single viable CD3+CD4+CD8-CD45RO+ cells were sorted as the memory CD4+ T cells. CMV serostatus came from serum IgG against pp150, pp28, p38, p52. Original methodology: After removing out-of-frame reads, 2 million to 2.5 million distinct TCRbeta sequences remained. The method was immunoSEQ multiplex PCR; TCRdb's version includes in-frame clones alone and lacks a portion of them. V, J and clone size are those of that table, while D and trimming were read from the DNA. The sample consists of approximately 92,000 clones, roughly 80% of them appearing once. Study-wide findings and caveats: Each of around 69 CMV-associated TCRbeta sequences occurred in one to five individuals.

As concerns this clone: Its specificity is unknown.

This chain joins TRBV2 and TRBJ2-1; 12 positions match TRBD2. The clonotype was recovered from an adult in good health and CMV-seropositive. Sample: memory CD4+ T cells from blood. CDR3 loop: CASSGELAGGGEQFF. The CDR3 coding sequence is TGTGCCAGCAGTGGGGAACTAGCGGGAGGCGGTGAGCAGTTCTTC.